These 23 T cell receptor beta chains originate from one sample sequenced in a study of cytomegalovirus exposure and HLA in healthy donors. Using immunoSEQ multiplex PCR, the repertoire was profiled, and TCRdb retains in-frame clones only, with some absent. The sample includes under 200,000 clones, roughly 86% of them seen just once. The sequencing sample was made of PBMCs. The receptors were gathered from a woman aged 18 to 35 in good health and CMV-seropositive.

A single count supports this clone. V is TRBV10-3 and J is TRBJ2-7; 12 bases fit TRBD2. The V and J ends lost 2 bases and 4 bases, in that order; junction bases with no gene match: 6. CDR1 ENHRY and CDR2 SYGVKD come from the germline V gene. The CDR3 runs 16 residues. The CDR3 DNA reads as TGTGCCATCAGTGAGGTGACTAGCGGGAGTCCATACGAGCAGTACTTC. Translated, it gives CAISEVTSGSPYEQYF.

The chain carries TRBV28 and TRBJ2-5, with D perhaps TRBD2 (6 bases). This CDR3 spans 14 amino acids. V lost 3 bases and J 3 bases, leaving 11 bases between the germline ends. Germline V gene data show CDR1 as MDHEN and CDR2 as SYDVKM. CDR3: CASSFGTGEETQYF. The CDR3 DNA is TGTGCCAGCAGTTTTGGGACGGGAGAAGAGACCCAGTACTTC. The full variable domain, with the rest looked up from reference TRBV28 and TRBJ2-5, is DVKVTQSSRYLVKRTGEKVFLECVQDMDHENMFWYRQDPGLGLRLIYFSYDVKMKEKGDIPEGYSVSREKKERFSLILESASTNQTSMYLCASSFGTGEETQYFGPGTRLLVL.

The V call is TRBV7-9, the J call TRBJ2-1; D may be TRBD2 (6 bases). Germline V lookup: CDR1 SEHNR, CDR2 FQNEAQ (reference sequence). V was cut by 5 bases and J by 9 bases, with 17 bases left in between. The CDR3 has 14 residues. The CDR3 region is CASSASRGIIEQFF. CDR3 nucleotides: TGTGCCAGCAGCGCATCTCGGGGGATCATTGAGCAGTTCTTC.

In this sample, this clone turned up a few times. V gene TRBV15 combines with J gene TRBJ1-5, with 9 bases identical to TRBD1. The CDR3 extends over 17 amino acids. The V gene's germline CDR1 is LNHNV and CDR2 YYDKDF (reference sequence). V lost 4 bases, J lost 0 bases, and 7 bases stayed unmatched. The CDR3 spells CATSIKGQGHSNQPQHF. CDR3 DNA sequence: TGTGCCACCAGCATTAAGGGACAGGGCCATAGCAATCAGCCCCAGCATTTT.

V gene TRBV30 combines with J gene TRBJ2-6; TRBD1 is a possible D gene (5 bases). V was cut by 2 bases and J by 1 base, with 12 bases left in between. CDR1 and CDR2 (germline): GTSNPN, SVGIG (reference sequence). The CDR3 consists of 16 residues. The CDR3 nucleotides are TGTGCCTGGAGTTCAGGGCTAGTATCTGGGGCCAACGTCCTGACTTTC. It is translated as CAWSSGLVSGANVLTF. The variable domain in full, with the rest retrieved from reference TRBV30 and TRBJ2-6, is SQTIHQWPATLVQPVGSPLSLECTVEGTSNPNLYWYRQAAGRGLQLLFYSVGIGQISSEVPQNLSASRPQDRQFILSSKKLLLSDSGFYLCAWSSGLVSGANVLTFGAGSRLTVL.

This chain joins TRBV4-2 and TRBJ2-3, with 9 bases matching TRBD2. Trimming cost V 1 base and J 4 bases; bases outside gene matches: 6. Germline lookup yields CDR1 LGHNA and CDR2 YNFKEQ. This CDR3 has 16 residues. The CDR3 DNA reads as TGTGCCAGCAGCCAAGGTCTAGCGGGACCGGCAGATACGCAGTATTTT. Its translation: CASSQGLAGPADTQYF.

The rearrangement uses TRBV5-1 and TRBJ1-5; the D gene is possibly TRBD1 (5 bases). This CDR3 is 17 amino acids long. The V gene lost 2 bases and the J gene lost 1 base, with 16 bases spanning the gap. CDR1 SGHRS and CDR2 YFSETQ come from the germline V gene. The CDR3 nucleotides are TGCGCCAGCAGCTTTGGCCCAGAGGGACTAAGCAATCAGCCCCAGCATTTT. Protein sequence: CASSFGPEGLSNQPQHF.

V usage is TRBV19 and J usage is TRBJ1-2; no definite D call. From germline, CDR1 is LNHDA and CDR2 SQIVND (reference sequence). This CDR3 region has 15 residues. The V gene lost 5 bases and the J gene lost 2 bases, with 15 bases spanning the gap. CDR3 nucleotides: TGTGCCAGTAGTCCCATGGAGGGAGGAAACTATGGCTACACCTTC. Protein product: CASSPMEGGNYGYTF.

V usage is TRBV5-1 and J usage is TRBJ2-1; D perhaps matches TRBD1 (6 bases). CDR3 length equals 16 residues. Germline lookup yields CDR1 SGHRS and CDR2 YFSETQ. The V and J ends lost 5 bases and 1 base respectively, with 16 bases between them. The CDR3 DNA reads TGCGCCAGCAGACCTTTTGGACAGTTGTCCTACAATGAGCAGTTCTTC. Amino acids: CASRPFGQLSYNEQFF.

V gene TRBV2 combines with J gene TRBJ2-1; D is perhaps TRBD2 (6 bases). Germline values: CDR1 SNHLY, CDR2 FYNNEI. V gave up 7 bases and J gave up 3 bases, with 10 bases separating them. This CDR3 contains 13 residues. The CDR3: CASKAGNYNEQFF. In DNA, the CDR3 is TGTGCCAGCAAAGCGGGTAACTACAATGAGCAGTTCTTC.

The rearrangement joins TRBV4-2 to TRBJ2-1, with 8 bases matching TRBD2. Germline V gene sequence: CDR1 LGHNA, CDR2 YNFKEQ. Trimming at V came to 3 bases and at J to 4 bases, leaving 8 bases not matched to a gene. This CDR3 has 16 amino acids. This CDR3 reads CASSQSSSGRYNEQFF. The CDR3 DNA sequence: TGTGCCAGCAGCCAGAGTTCTAGCGGGCGATACAATGAGCAGTTCTTC.

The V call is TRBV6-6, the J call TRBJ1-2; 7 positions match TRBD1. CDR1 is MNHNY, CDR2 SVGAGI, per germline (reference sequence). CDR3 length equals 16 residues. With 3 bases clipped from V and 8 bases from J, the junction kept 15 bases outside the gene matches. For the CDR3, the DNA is TGTGCCAGCAGTTATGCTACCGGACAGGTCCTCCTGGGCTACACCTTC. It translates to CASSYATGQVLLGYTF.

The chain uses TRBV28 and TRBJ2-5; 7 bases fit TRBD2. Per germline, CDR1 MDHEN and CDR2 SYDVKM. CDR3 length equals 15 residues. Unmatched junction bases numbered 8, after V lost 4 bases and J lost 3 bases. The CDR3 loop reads CASSSPSGFKETQYF. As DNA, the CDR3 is TGTGCCAGCAGTTCCCCTAGCGGATTTAAAGAGACCCAGTACTTC.

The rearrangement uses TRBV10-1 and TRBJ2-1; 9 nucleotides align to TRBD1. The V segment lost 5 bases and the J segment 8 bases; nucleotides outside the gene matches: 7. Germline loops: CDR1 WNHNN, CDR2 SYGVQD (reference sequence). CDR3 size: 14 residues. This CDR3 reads CASSQTGGGDEQFF. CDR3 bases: TGCGCCAGCAGTCAGACAGGGGGAGGCGATGAGCAGTTCTTC.

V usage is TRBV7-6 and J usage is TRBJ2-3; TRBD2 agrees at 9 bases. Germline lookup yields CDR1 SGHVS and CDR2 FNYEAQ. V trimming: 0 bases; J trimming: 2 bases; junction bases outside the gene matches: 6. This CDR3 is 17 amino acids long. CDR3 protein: CASSLATAGGVTDTQYF. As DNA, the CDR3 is TGTGCCAGCAGCTTAGCGACCGCGGGAGGGGTCACAGATACGCAGTATTTT.

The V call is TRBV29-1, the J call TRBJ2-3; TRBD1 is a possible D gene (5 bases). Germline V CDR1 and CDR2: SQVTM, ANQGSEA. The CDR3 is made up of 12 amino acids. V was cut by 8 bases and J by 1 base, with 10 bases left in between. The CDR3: CSIVRGTDTQYF. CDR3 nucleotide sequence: TGCAGCATCGTCAGGGGCACAGATACGCAGTATTTT.

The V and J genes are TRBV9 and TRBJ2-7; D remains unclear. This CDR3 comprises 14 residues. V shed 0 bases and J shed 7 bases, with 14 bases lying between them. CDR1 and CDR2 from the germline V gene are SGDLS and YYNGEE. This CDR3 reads CASSVVEDTVEQYF. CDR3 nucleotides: TGTGCCAGCAGCGTAGTTGAGGATACGGTTGAGCAGTACTTC.

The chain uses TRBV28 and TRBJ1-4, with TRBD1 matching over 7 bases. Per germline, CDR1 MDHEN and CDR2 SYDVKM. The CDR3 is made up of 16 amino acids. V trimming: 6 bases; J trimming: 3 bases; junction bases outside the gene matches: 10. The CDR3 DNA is TGTGCCAGCAGCCTCGATCCGGGACAGCCTAATGAAAAACTGTTTTTT. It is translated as CASSLDPGQPNEKLFF. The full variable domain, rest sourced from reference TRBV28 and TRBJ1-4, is DVKVTQSSRYLVKRTGEKVFLECVQDMDHENMFWYRQDPGLGLRLIYFSYDVKMKEKGDIPEGYSVSREKKERFSLILESASTNQTSMYLCASSLDPGQPNEKLFFGSGTQLSVL.

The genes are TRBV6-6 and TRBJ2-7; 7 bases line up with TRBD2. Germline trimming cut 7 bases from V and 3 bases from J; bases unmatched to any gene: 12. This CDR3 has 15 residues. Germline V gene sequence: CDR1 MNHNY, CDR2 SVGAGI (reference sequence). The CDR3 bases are TGTGCCAGCAACGACGGGGGGTCCGTGAGCTACGAGCAGTACTTC. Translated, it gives CASNDGGSVSYEQYF.

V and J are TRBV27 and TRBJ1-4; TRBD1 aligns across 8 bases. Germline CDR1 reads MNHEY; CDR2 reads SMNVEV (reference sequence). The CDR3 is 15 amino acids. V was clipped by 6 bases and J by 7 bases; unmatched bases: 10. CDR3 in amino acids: CASRFGGTGGEKLFF. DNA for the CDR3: TGTGCCAGCAGATTCGGTGGGACAGGAGGTGAAAAACTGTTTTTT.

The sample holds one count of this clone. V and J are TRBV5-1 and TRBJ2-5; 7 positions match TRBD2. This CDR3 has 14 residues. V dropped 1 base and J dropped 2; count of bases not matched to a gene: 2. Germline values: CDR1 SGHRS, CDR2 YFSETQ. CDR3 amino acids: CASSLLLAQETQYF. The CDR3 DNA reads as TGCGCCAGCAGCTTGTTACTAGCGCAAGAGACCCAGTACTTC.

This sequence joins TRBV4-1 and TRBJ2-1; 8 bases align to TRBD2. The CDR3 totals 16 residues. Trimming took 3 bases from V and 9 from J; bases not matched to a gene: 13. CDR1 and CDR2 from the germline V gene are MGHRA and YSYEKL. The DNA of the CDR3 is TGCGCCAGCAGCCAGCGAGGTAGCGGGATGAGGAGTGAGCAGTTCTTC. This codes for CASSQRGSGMRSEQFF.

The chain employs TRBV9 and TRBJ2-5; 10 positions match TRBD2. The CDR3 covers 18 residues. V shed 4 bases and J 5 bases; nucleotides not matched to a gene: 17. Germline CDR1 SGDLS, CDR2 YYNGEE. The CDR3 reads CASSPRRGAGGPGETQYF. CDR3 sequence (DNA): TGTGCCAGCAGCCCCCGGAGAGGAGCGGGAGGGCCCGGGGAGACCCAGTACTTC.